The 25 T cell receptor beta chains below come from one sample, sequenced in a study of blood T cell repertoires in COVID-19. Measured with immunoSEQ multiplex PCR; TCRdb has only the in-frame clones, and not every one. The sample consists of 150,000 or so clones, about 86% of them appearing once. Material for sequencing was peripheral blood. The origin of the receptors is a woman in her seventies with acute or convalescent COVID-19.

The chain has TRBV27 and TRBJ2-3; 8 bases agree with TRBD2. This CDR3 contains 15 residues. CDR1 and CDR2 (germline): MNHEY, SMNVEV (reference sequence). Unmatched junction bases numbered 11, after V lost 6 bases and J lost 6 bases. The CDR3 coding sequence is TGTGCCAGCAGGCGATCCGGGGGGGCCGGGGATACGCAGTATTTT. This gives the protein CASRRSGGAGDTQYF.

The gene calls are TRBV5-5 and TRBJ2-7; 8 bases are shared with TRBD1. Germline-derived CDR1 and CDR2 are SGHKS and YYEKEE (reference sequence). This CDR3 has 15 amino acids. Trimming removed 4 bases from V and 3 bases from J; junction bases left unmatched: 9. In nucleotides, the CDR3 is TGTGCCAGCAGCGTGGGACAGGTCGTCGGCTACGAGCAGTACTTC. It is translated as CASSVGQVVGYEQYF.

The chain employs TRBV4-3 and TRBJ1-4; D unresolved. The length of the CDR3 is 15 residues. CDR1 is LGHNA and CDR2 is YSLEER in the germline V gene. Trimming removed 1 base at V and 3 bases at J, with 9 bases between. The CDR3 DNA reads as TGCGCCAGCAGCCAAGTGGTTGGAGCTAATGAAAAACTGTTTTTT. Translated: CASSQVVGANEKLFF.

The chain has TRBV27 and TRBJ1-6; no definite D call. Trimming cost V 5 bases and J 7 bases, with 6 bases left between them. CDR1 and CDR2 from the germline V gene are MNHEY and SMNVEV (reference sequence). The CDR3 is 12 residues long. CDR3 DNA sequence: TGTGCCAGCAGTACTCTGAATTCACCCCTCCACTTT. This translates into CASSTLNSPLHF.

The chain carries TRBV5-1 and TRBJ2-1; 15 nucleotides align to TRBD2. From germline, CDR1 is SGHRS and CDR2 YFSETQ. The junction had 2 bases not matched to a gene; V was cut back by 3 bases and J by 7 bases. This CDR3 has 15 amino acids. This chain's CDR3 is CASSSGLAGGNEQFF. In DNA form, the CDR3 reads TGCGCCAGCAGCTCAGGACTAGCGGGAGGGAATGAGCAGTTCTTC. The full variable domain, with the rest looked up from reference TRBV5-1 and TRBJ2-1, is KAGVTQTPRYLIKTRGQQVTLSCSPISGHRSVSWYQQTPGQGLQFLFEYFSETQRNKGNFPGRFSGRQFSNSRSEMNVSTLELGDSALYLCASSSGLAGGNEQFFGPGTRLTVL.

The chain has TRBV19 and TRBJ2-5; a weak D match, TRBD2 (6 bases). The CDR3 sequence is 14 residues long. V dropped 5 bases and J dropped 0 bases, with 10 bases sitting between them. Germline-derived CDR1 and CDR2 are LNHDA and SQIVND (reference sequence). The CDR3 DNA reads TGTGCCAGTAGTTATAGGAGGGACCAAGAGACCCAGTACTTC. Protein sequence: CASSYRRDQETQYF.

The gene calls are TRBV5-6 and TRBJ2-7, with D tentatively TRBD1 (5 bases). V was trimmed by 0 bases and J by 2 bases, leaving 9 bases between them. CDR3 length equals 14 residues. Germline V gene data show CDR1 as SGHDT and CDR2 as YYEEEE. CDR3 amino acids: CASSLEQGTYEQYF. For the CDR3, the DNA is TGTGCCAGCAGCTTGGAGCAGGGAACCTACGAGCAGTACTTC.

This clone has just a few counts. The CDR3 DNA reads as TGTGCCAGCGAGAGGGGGAACACCATATATTTT. Protein product: CASERGNTIYF. The rearrangement links TRBV25-1 to TRBJ1-3, with D possibly matching TRBD1 (6 bases). V lost 8 bases, J lost 7 bases, and 9 bases lay in between. Germline CDR1 MGHDK, CDR2 SYGVNS. The length of the CDR3 is 11 residues.

The chain combines TRBV2 with TRBJ1-1; D remains unclear. Trimming cost V 7 bases and J 2 bases, with 14 bases left between them. This CDR3 has 14 amino acids. Germline CDR1 SNHLY, CDR2 FYNNEI. The CDR3 nucleotides read TGTGCCAGCACGGAGGTGGCAGCCAACACTGAAGCTTTCTTT. It yields the protein CASTEVAANTEAFF.

V is TRBV18 and J is TRBJ2-5; unclear D gene. Germline loops: CDR1 KGHSH, CDR2 LQKENI. V was trimmed by 1 base and J by 0 bases, leaving 6 bases between them. The CDR3 is 14 residues long. CDR3 coding DNA: TGTGCCAGCTCACCACGGGCAGACCAAGAGACCCAGTACTTC. Translated: CASSPRADQETQYF.

The genes are TRBV9 and TRBJ2-1, with 11 bases identical to TRBD2. There are 15 residues in the CDR3. The ends lost 3 bases at V and 3 bases at J; junction bases unmatched: 2. Germline CDR1 reads SGDLS; CDR2 reads YYNGEE. CDR3 region: CASSATSGSYNEQFF. Written as DNA, the CDR3 is TGTGCCAGCAGCGCAACTAGCGGGAGCTACAATGAGCAGTTCTTC.

This clone was counted between two and nine times. This rearrangement joins TRBV25-1 to TRBJ1-1, with a possible D match to TRBD1 (5 bases). The CDR3 runs to 12 residues. Germline CDR1 reads MGHDK; CDR2 reads SYGVNS. Trimming removed 3 bases from V and 6 bases from J, with 8 bases in between. CDR3 nucleotide sequence: TGTGCCAGCAGTGACAGGGTCGCTGAAGCTTTCTTT. Its translation is CASSDRVAEAFF.

The J gene is TRBJ1-6, the V gene TRBV4-2, with TRBD1 matching 7 bases. The J segment lost 5 bases and the V segment lost 1 base, leaving 2 bases of the junction unmatched. CDR1 is LGHNA and CDR2 is YNFKEQ in the germline V gene. This CDR3 is 15 amino acids long. The DNA for the CDR3 is TGTGCCAGCAGCCAAGGCAGGGGGGATAATTCACCCCTCCACTTT. Translated: CASSQGRGDNSPLHF.

The J gene is TRBJ1-1, the V gene TRBV11-3; D is undetermined. Germline values: CDR1 SGHNT, CDR2 YENEEA. V dropped 1 base and J dropped 12 bases, with 15 bases sitting between them. The length of the CDR3 is 13 residues. CDR3 nucleotide sequence: TGTGCCAGCAGCTTAGGCGGCAGTGGTTCAACTTTCTTT. Its protein is CASSLGGSGSTFF. Full variable domain (remainder filled in from reference TRBV11-3 and TRBJ1-1): EAGVVQSPRYKIIEKKQPVAFWCNPISGHNTLYWYLQNLGQGPELLIRYENEEAVDDSQLPKDRFSAERLKGVDSTLKIQPAELGDSAVYLCASSLGGSGSTFFGQGTRLTVV.

The table lists this clone with a count of one. The genes are TRBV15 and TRBJ2-7, with 10 bases that match TRBD2. The V gene end was trimmed by 5 bases and the J gene end by 4 bases; junction bases not matched to a gene: 2. Germline V gene sequence: CDR1 LNHNV, CDR2 YYDKDF (reference sequence). The CDR3 is made up of 13 amino acids. CDR3 amino acids: CATSLAGAYEQYF. The CDR3 nucleotides read TGTGCCACCAGCCTAGCGGGGGCATACGAGCAGTACTTC.

The gene calls are TRBV15 and TRBJ2-7, with a possible D match to TRBD2 (6 bases). Trimming left V 3 bases short and J 3 bases short, with 12 bases between. The CDR3 consists of 14 residues. Germline V CDR1 and CDR2: LNHNV, YYDKDF (reference sequence). CDR3 DNA: TGTGCCACCAGCAGGGTCGGGGGAGTCTACGAGCAGTACTTC. Protein sequence: CATSRVGGVYEQYF.

The J gene is TRBJ2-6, the V gene TRBV7-8; 10 bases map to TRBD1. The ends lost 5 bases at V and 2 bases at J; junction bases unmatched: 18. Germline-derived CDR1 and CDR2 are SGHVS and FQNEAQ. The CDR3 loop spans 21 amino acids. The CDR3 loop is CASSPASATGTGVPGANVLTF. CDR3 bases: TGTGCCAGCAGCCCCGCCTCTGCAACCGGGACAGGGGTTCCTGGGGCCAACGTCCTGACTTTC.

In this sample, this clone turned up many times. CDR3 nucleotides: TGTGCCAGCAGACCTGAAGGACACGATAATTCACCCCTCCACTTT. Its translation: CASRPEGHDNSPLHF. The chain combines TRBV7-6 with TRBJ1-6, with a weak D call TRBD1 (5 bases). Trimming pared 6 bases from V and 5 bases from J, leaving 14 bases between. CDR1 is SGHVS and CDR2 is FNYEAQ in the germline V gene. This CDR3 has 15 residues. Full variable domain (outside the CDR3, taken from reference TRBV7-6 and TRBJ1-6): GAGVSQSPRYKVTKRGQDVALRCDPISGHVSLYWYRQALGQGPEFLTYFNYEAQQDKSGLPNDRFSAERPEGSISTLTIQRTEQRDSAMYRCASRPEGHDNSPLHFGNGTRLTVT.

The V gene is TRBV29-1, the J gene TRBJ2-3; 11 nucleotides agree with TRBD2. CDR1 and CDR2 (germline): SQVTM, ANQGSEA. Losses at the gene ends were 1 base for V and 0 bases for J; bases not matched to a gene: 0. The length of the CDR3 is 15 residues. CDR3 region: CSVEGTSGSTDTQYF. In DNA form, the CDR3 reads TGCAGCGTTGAAGGGACTAGCGGGAGCACAGATACGCAGTATTTT.

This chain uses TRBV4-3 with TRBJ1-2, with D possibly matching TRBD1 (5 bases). Germline CDR1 and CDR2: LGHNA and YSLEER. Deletions cut 1 base from V and 5 bases from J, with 11 bases between. This CDR3 comprises 14 residues. The CDR3 nucleotides read TGCGCCAGCAGCCAAGGGGGGGGACGGTATGGCTACACCTTC. Translating it yields CASSQGGGRYGYTF.

The V gene is TRBV7-8, the J gene TRBJ1-5, with 12 bases matching TRBD1. The V segment lost 1 base and the J segment 6 bases; nucleotides outside the gene matches: 13. The germline V gene has CDR1 SGHVS and CDR2 FQNEAQ. CDR3 length: 19 amino acids. The CDR3 nucleotides read TGTGCCAGCAGCTTAGTTCTTGGGACAGGGGGCCGATGGGGTCAGCCCCAGCATTTT. This sequence encodes CASSLVLGTGGRWGQPQHF.

The rearrangement links TRBV3-1 (or the pseudogene TRBV3-2) to TRBJ2-7; D call uncertain. The length of the CDR3 is 12 residues. Germline CDR1 LGHDT, CDR2 YNNKEL (reference sequence). The V end was cut by 2 bases, the J end by 3 bases, with 5 bases between. The CDR3 spells CASSQTDYEQYF. In nucleotides, the CDR3 is TGTGCCAGCAGCCAAACTGACTACGAGCAGTACTTC.

The rearrangement links TRBV6-2 or TRBV6-3 to TRBJ2-1, with 9 nucleotides matching TRBD1. V lost 4 bases, J lost 3 bases, and 7 bases stayed unmatched. Germline lookup yields CDR1 MNHEY and CDR2 SVGEGT. This CDR3 has 16 amino acids. CDR3: CASSSHGTGFYNEQFF. The CDR3 bases are TGTGCCAGCAGTTCCCACGGGACAGGGTTCTACAATGAGCAGTTCTTC.

The J gene is TRBJ2-1, the V gene TRBV9, with 10 nucleotides matching TRBD2. The V gene's germline CDR1 is SGDLS and CDR2 YYNGEE. V was clipped by 0 bases and J by 6 bases; unmatched bases: 6. CDR3 length: 16 residues. The CDR3 is CASSVGAGGPTNEQFF. CDR3 in DNA: TGTGCCAGCAGCGTAGGAGCGGGAGGGCCCACCAATGAGCAGTTCTTC.

The gene calls are TRBV5-4 and TRBJ2-7, with D perhaps matching TRBD2 (5 bases). The CDR3 is made up of 15 amino acids. In germline, CDR1 is SGHNT, CDR2 YYREEE (reference sequence). V was trimmed by 3 bases and J by 4 bases, leaving 17 bases between them. The CDR3 is CASSSKGSRGYEQYF. The DNA for the CDR3 is TGTGCCAGCAGCTCCAAGGGCAGTCGGGGATACGAGCAGTACTTC.